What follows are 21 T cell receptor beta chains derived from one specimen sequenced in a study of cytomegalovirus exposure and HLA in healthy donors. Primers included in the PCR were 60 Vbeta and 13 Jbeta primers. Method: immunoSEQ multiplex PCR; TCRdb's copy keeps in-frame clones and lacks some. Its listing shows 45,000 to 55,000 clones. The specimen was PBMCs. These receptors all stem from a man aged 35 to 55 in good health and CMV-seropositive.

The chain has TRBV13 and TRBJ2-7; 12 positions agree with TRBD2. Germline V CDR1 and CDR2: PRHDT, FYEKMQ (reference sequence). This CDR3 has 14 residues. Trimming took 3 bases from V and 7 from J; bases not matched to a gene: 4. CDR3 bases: TGTGCCAGCAGCTTCCTAGCGGGAGGGGGGGAGCAGTACTTC. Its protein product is CASSFLAGGGEQYF.

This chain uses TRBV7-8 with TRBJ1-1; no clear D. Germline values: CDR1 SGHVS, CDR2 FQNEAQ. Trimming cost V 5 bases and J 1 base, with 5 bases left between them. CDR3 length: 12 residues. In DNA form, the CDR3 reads TGTGCCAGCAGCCCCTGGAACACTGAAGCTTTCTTT. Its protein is CASSPWNTEAFF.

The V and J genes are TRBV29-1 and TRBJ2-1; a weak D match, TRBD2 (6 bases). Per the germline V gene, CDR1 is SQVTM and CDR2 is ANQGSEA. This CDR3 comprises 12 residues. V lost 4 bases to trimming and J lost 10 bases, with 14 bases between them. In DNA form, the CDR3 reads TGCAGCGTTGCCCACGGGGGAGGAGAGCAGTTCTTC. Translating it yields CSVAHGGGEQFF.

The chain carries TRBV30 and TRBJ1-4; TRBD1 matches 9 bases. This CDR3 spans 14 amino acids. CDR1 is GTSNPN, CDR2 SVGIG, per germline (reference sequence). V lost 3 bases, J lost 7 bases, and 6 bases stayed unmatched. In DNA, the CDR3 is TGTGCCTGGAGGGACAGGGGTGCTGGTGAAAAACTGTTTTTT. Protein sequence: CAWRDRGAGEKLFF. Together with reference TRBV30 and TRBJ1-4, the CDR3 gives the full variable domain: SQTIHQWPATLVQPVGSPLSLECTVEGTSNPNLYWYRQAAGRGLQLLFYSVGIGQISSEVPQNLSASRPQDRQFILSSKKLLLSDSGFYLCAWRDRGAGEKLFFGSGTQLSVL.

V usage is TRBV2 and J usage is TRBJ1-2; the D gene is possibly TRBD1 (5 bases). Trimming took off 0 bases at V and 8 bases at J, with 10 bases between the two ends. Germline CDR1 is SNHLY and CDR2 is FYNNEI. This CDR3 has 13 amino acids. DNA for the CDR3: TGTGCCAGCAGTGAAGCCAGGGTTGGCGGCTACACCTTC. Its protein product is CASSEARVGGYTF. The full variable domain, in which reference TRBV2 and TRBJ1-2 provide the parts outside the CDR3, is EPEVTQTPSHQVTQMGQEVILRCVPISNHLYFYWYRQILGQKVEFLVSFYNNEISEKSEIFDDQFSVERPDGSNFTLKIRSTKLEDSAMYFCASSEARVGGYTFGSGTRLTVV.

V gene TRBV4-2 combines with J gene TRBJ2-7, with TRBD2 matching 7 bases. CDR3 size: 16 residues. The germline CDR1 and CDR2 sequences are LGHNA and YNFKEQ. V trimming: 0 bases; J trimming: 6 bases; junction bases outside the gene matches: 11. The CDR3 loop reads CASSQDGEGGSSEQYF. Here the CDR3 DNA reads TGTGCCAGCAGCCAAGATGGAGAGGGAGGGAGCTCCGAGCAGTACTTC.

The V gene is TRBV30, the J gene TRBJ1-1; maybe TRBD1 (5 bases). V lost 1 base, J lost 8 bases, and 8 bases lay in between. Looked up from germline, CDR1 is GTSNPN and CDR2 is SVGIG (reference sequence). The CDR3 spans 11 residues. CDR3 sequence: CAWSDYREAFF. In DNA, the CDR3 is TGTGCCTGGAGTGACTACAGGGAAGCTTTCTTT.

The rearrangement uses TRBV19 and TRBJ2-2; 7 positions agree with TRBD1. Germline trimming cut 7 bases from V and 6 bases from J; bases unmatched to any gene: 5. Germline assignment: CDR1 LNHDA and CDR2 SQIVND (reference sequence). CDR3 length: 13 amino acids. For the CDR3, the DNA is TGTGCCAGTAACGAGGACAGGTCCGGGGAGCTGTTTTTT. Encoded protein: CASNEDRSGELFF.

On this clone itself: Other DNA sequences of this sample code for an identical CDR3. The CDR3 nucleotides are TGTGCCAGCAGCCGGGACAGCTATGGCTACACCTTC. Amino acids: CASSRDSYGYTF. The V gene is TRBV7-9, the J gene TRBJ1-2, with 7 nucleotides matching TRBD1. This CDR3 is 12 amino acids long. The junction had 1 base not matched to a gene; V was cut back by 5 bases and J by 4 bases. Germline values: CDR1 SEHNR, CDR2 FQNEAQ (reference sequence).

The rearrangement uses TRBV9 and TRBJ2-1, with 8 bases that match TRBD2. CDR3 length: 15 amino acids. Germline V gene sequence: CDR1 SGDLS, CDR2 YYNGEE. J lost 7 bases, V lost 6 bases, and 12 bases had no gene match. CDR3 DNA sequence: TGTGCCAGCACCCCCACCCCGGGGGGGCAGAATGAGCAGTTCTTC. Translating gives CASTPTPGGQNEQFF.

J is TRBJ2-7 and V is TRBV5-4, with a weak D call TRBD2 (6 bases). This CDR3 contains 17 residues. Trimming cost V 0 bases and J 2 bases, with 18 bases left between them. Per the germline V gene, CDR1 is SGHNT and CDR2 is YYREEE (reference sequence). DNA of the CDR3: TGTGCCAGCAGCTTGGGTAGCGCGGGGAATCGCCCCTACGAGCAGTACTTC. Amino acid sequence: CASSLGSAGNRPYEQYF.

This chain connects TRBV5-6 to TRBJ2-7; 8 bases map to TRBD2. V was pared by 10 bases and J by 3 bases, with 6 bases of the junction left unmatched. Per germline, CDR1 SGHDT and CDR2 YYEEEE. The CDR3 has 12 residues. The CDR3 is CAPRSGSYEQYF. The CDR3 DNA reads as TGTGCCCCCCGCAGCGGGAGCTACGAGCAGTACTTC.

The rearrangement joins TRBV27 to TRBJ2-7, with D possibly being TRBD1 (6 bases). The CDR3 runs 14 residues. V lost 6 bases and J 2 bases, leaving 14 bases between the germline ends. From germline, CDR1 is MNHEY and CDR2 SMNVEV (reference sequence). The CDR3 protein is CASRRTDLTYEQYF. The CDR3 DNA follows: TGTGCCAGCAGGCGGACAGATTTAACCTACGAGCAGTACTTC.

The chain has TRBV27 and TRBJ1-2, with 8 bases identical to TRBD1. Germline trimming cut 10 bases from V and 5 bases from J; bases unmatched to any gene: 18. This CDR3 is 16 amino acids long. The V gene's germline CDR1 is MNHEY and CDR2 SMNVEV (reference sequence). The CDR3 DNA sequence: TGTGCCACCAGAGGGTCACGGACAGGGTCTGAGTATGGCTACACCTTC. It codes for CATRGSRTGSEYGYTF.

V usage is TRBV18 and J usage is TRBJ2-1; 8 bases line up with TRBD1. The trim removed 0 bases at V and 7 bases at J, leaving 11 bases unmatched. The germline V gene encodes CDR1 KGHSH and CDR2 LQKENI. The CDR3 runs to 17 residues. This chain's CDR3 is CASSPPAGGLDTNEQFF. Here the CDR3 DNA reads TGTGCCAGCTCACCACCGGCAGGGGGCCTAGATACGAATGAGCAGTTCTTC.

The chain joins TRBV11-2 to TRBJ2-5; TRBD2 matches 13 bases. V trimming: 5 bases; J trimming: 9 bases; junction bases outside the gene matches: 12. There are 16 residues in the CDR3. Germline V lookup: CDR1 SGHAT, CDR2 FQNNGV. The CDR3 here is CASSGSTSGGPSPQYF. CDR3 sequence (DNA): TGTGCCAGCAGCGGGTCGACTAGCGGGGGGCCATCCCCCCAGTACTTC.

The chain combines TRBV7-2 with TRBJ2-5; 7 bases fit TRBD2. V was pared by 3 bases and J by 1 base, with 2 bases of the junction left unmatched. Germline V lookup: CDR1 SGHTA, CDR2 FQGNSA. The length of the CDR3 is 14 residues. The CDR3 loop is CASSLTGGQETQYF. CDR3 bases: TGTGCCAGCAGCTTGACGGGGGGCCAAGAGACCCAGTACTTC.

The CDR3: CASLDRSSYEQYF. The CDR3 DNA is TGTGCCAGCTTAGACAGGAGCTCCTACGAGCAGTACTTC. The rearrangement links TRBV6-5 to TRBJ2-7; a possible D gene is TRBD1 (6 bases). Trimming took off 8 bases at V and 0 bases at J, with 11 bases between the two ends. Germline values: CDR1 MNHEY, CDR2 SVGAGI. The CDR3 is 13 amino acids.

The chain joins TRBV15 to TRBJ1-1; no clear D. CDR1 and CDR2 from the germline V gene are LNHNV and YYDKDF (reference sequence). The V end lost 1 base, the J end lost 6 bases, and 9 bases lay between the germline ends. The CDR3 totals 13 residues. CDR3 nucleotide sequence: TGTGCCACCAGCAGAGGTCCGGGAGCTGAAGCTTTCTTT. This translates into CATSRGPGAEAFF.

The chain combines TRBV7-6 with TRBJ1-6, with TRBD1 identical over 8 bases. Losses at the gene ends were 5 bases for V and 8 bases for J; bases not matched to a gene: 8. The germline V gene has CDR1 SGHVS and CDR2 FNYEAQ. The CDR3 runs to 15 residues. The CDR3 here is CASSLEQGVDSPLHF. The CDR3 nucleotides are TGTGCCAGCAGCCTCGAACAGGGGGTCGATTCACCCCTCCACTTT.

Here the CDR3 reads CASSERGTLPTYEQYF. CDR3 nucleotides: TGTGCCAGCAGTGAAAGAGGGACATTACCCACCTACGAGCAGTACTTC. The chain recombines TRBV6-1 with TRBJ2-7; D may be TRBD1 (6 bases). With 2 bases removed from V and 2 bases from J, the gap between germline ends came to 16 bases. The length of the CDR3 is 16 residues. Germline-derived CDR1 and CDR2 are MNHNS and SASEGT.